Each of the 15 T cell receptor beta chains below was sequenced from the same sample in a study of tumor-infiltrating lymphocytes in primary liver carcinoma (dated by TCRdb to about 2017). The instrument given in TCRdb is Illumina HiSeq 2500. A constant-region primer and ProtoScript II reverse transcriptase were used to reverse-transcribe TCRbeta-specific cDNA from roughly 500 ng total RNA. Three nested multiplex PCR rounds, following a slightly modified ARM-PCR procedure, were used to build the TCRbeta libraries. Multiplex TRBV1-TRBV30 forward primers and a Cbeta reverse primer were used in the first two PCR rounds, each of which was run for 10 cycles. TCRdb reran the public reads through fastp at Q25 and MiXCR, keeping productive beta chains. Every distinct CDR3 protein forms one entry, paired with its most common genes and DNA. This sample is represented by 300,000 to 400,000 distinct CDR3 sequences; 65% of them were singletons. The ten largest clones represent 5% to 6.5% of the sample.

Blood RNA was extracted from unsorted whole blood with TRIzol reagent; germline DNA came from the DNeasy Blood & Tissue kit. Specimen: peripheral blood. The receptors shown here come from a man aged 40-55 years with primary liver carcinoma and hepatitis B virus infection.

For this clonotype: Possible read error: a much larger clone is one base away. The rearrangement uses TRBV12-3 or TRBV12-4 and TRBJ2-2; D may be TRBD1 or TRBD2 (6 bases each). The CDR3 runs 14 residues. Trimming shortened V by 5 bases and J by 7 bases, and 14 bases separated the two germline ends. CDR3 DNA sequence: TGTGCCAGCAGTCCTACGGGGGCGGACGGGGAGCTGTTTTTT. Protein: CASSPTGADGELFF.

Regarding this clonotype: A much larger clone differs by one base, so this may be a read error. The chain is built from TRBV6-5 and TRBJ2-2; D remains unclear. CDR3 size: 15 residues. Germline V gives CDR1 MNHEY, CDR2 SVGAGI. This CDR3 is CAGSARTTDTGELFF. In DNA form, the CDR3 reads TGTGCCGGCAGTGCCCGTACAACGGACACCGGGGAGCTGTTTTTT.

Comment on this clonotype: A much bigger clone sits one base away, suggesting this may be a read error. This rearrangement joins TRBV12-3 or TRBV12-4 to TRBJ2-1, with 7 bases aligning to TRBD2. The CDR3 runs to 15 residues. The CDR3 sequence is CVSSLLLALFNEQFF. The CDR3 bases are TGTGTCAGCAGTTTACTACTAGCGTTATTCAATGAGCAGTTCTTC.

The CDR3 protein is CASSPRGGIVTEAFF. Here the CDR3 DNA reads TGCGCCAGCAGCCCGAGGGGGGGGATTGTCACTGAAGCTTTCTTT. The chain is built from TRBV5-1 and TRBJ1-1; a possible D gene is TRBD1 (6 bases). V was cut by 4 bases and J by 4 bases, with 17 bases left in between. The CDR3 is made up of 15 amino acids. Looked up from germline, CDR1 is SGHRS and CDR2 is YFSETQ.

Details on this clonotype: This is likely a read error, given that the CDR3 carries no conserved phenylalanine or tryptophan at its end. CDR3 residues: CASSFSGTSGQSSYNEQFL. DNA for the CDR3: TGTGCCAGCAGCTTTTCCGGGACTAGCGGGCAAAGCTCCTACAATGAGCAGTTCCTC. The chain carries TRBV11-2 and TRBJ2-1, with TRBD2 matching over 12 bases. Germline CDR1 reads SGHAT; CDR2 reads FQNNGV. This CDR3 spans 19 amino acids. Losses at the gene ends were 3 bases for V and 0 bases for J; bases not matched to a gene: 9.

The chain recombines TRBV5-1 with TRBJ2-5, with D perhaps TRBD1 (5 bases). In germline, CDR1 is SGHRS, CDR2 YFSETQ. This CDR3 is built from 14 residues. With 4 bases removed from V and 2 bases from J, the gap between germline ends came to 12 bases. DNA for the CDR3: TGCGCCAGCAGCCAACGGACAAATCAAGAGACCCAGTACTTC. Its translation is CASSQRTNQETQYF.

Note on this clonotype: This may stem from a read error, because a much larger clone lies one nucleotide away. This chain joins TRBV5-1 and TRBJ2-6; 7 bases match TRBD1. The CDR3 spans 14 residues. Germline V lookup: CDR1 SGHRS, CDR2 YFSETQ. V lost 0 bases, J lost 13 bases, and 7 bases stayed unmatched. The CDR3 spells CASSLDRGSRVLTF. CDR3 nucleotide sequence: TGCGCCAGCAGCTTGGACAGGGGTTCAAGAGTCCTGACTTTC.

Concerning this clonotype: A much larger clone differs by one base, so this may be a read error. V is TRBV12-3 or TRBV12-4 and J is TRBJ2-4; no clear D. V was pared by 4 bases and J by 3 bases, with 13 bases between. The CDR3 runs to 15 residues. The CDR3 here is CASSSEQLVKNIQYF. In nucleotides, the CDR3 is TGTGCCAGCAGTTCGGAACAGCTAGTCAAAAACATTCAGTACTTC.

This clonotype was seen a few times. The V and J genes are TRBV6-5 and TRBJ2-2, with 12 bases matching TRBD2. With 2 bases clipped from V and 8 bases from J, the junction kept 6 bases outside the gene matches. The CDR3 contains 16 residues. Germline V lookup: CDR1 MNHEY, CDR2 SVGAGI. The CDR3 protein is CASSYRGLAGRGELFF. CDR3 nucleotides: TGTGCCAGCAGTTACCGTGGACTAGCGGGGAGAGGGGAGCTGTTTTTT.

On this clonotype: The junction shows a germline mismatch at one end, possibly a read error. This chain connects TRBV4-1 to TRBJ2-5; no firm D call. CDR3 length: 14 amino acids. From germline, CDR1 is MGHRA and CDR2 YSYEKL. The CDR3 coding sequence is TGCACCAGCAGCTTCGTGGGTAATCAAGAGACCCAGTACTTC. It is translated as CTSSFVGNQETQYF.

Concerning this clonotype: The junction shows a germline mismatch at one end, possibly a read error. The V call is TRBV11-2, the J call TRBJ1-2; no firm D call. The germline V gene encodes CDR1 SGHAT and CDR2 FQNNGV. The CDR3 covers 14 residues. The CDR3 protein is CACSQRTVNYGYTF. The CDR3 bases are TGTGCCTGCAGCCAAAGGACCGTGAACTATGGCTACACCTTC. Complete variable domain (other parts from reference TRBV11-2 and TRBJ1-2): EAGVAQSPRYKIIEKRQSVAFWCNPISGHATLYWYQQILGQGPKLLIQFQNNGVVDDSQLPKDRFSAERLKGVDSTLKIQPAKLEDSAVYLCACSQRTVNYGYTFGSGTRLTVV.

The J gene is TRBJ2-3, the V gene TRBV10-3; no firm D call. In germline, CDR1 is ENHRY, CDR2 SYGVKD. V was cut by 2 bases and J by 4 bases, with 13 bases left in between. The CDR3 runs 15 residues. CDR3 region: CAISEAPGRADTQYF. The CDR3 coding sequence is TGTGCCATCAGTGAGGCTCCGGGTCGGGCAGATACGCAGTATTTT.

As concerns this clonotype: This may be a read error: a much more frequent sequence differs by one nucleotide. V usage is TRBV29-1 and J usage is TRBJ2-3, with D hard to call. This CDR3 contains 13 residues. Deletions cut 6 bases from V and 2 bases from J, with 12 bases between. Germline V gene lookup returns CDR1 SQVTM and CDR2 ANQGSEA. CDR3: CSVELVHTDTQYF. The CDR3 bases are TGCAGCGTCGAATTAGTACACACAGATACGCAGTATTTT.

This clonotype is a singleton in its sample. The CDR3 bases are TGTGCCAGCAGCCTAGCTGGCGGGAGTGCGAATGAGCAGTTCTTC. Translating gives CASSLAGGSANEQFF. The rearrangement uses TRBV11-2 and TRBJ2-1; 7 positions agree with TRBD2. This CDR3 region has 15 residues. Germline CDR1 SGHAT, CDR2 FQNNGV. The V and J ends lost 5 bases and 7 bases, in that order; junction bases with no gene match: 11.

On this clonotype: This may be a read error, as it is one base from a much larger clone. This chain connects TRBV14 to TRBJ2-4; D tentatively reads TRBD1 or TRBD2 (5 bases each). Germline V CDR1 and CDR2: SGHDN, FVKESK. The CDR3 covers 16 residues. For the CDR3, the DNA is TGTGCCAGCAGCCACTCTCGGGGCGGCTCTAAGAACACTCAGTACTTC. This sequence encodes CASSHSRGGSKNTQYF.